Following are 28 T cell receptor beta chains from one sample sequenced in a study of blood T cell repertoires in COVID-19. TCRdb's table, derived via immunoSEQ multiplex PCR, lists solely in-frame clones and lacks some. The sample records about 210,000 clones, around nine tenths being singletons. The sample consisted of PBMCs or T cells enriched from blood (not recorded which). The receptors here all came from a woman aged 25-40 years who had been exposed to COVID-19.

This clone was recorded only once. The genes are TRBV6-6 and TRBJ1-1; D gene ambiguous. CDR3 length: 13 amino acids. Looked up from germline, CDR1 is MNHNY and CDR2 is SVGAGI (reference sequence). V was shortened by 0 bases and J by 6 bases, with 8 bases between the two germline ends. CDR3 protein: CASSYSYGAEAFF. The CDR3 DNA is TGTGCCAGCAGTTACTCTTACGGTGCTGAAGCTTTCTTT.

The genes are TRBV11-2 and TRBJ1-2; possibly TRBD1 for D (5 bases). This CDR3 contains 13 residues. Trimming left V 5 bases short and J 8 bases short, with 15 bases between. CDR1 and CDR2 (germline): SGHAT, FQNNGV. The CDR3 nucleotides read TGTGCCAGCAGCCCTAGGGGCTTTCGGGGCTACACCTTC. Its translation: CASSPRGFRGYTF.

The rearrangement links TRBV4-2 to TRBJ2-1; 15 bases agree with TRBD2. Losses at the gene ends were 1 base for V and 10 bases for J; bases not matched to a gene: 5. The CDR3 totals 16 residues. Germline CDR1 and CDR2: LGHNA and YNFKEQ. This chain's CDR3 is CASSQVLGTSGGEQFF. The CDR3 DNA reads TGTGCCAGCAGCCAAGTCTTAGGGACTAGCGGGGGGGAGCAGTTCTTC.

This clone has just a few counts. This chain joins TRBV19 and TRBJ1-1; TRBD1 aligns across 8 bases. CDR3 length: 14 amino acids. V was clipped by 4 bases and J by 6 bases; unmatched bases: 7. Germline V CDR1 and CDR2: LNHDA, SQIVND (reference sequence). The CDR3 bases are TGTGCCAGTAGTACCGGACAGGGTATCGCTGAAGCTTTCTTT. Amino acids: CASSTGQGIAEAFF.

This rearrangement joins TRBV19 to TRBJ1-1; 8 bases agree with TRBD1. Germline CDR1 LNHDA, CDR2 SQIVND (reference sequence). The CDR3 is 14 amino acids. V trimming: 6 bases; J trimming: 1 base; junction bases outside the gene matches: 4. The CDR3 is CASSPDRANTEAFF. The CDR3 coding sequence is TGTGCCAGTAGCCCGGACAGGGCGAACACTGAAGCTTTCTTT.

This chain links TRBV24-1 with TRBJ2-7; a possible D gene is TRBD2 (5 bases). Per germline, CDR1 KGHDR and CDR2 SFDVKD. The CDR3 contains 16 residues. Trimming cost V 0 bases and J 2 bases, with 13 bases left between them. CDR3 sequence: CATSDLEGLGPYEQYF. The CDR3 bases are TGTGCCACCAGTGATTTGGAGGGTCTTGGTCCCTACGAGCAGTACTTC.

This chain links TRBV12-5 with TRBJ1-1; D remains ambiguous. The CDR3 is 16 residues long. Trimming cost V 1 base and J 4 bases, with 16 bases left between them. Germline assignment: CDR1 LGHNT and CDR2 FRNRAP. The CDR3 DNA follows: TGTGCTAGTGGTTTGGAGGGAGGCCACAGAAGCACTGAAGCTTTCTTT. It is translated as CASGLEGGHRSTEAFF. The full variable domain, rest sourced from reference TRBV12-5 and TRBJ1-1, is DARVTQTPRHKVTEMGQEVTMRCQPILGHNTVFWYRQTMMQGLELLAYFRNRAPLDDSGMPKDRFSAEMPDATLATLKIQPSEPRDSAVYFCASGLEGGHRSTEAFFGQGTRLTVV.

V and J are TRBV24-1 and TRBJ2-3; 11 nucleotides agree with TRBD1. Trimming cost V 9 bases and J 3 bases; bases outside gene matches: 1. CDR1 and CDR2 (germline): KGHDR, SFDVKD. The CDR3 sequence is 13 residues long. The CDR3 here is CATGTGGTDTQYF. The CDR3 DNA follows: TGTGCCACCGGGACAGGGGGAACAGATACGCAGTATTTT.

The chain recombines TRBV12-3 or TRBV12-4 with TRBJ2-2; possibly TRBD1 for D (5 bases). Trimming took off 6 bases at V and 6 bases at J, with 11 bases between the two ends. There are 13 residues in the CDR3. The CDR3 bases are TGTGCCAGCAGCCTCAGGGAATCCGGGGAGCTGTTTTTT. Translation: CASSLRESGELFF.

V and J are TRBV7-9 and TRBJ1-1; D is unresolved. The germline V and J ends were trimmed by 4 bases and 4 bases, with 13 bases remaining between them. The CDR3 covers 14 residues. Germline lookup yields CDR1 SEHNR and CDR2 FQNEAQ (reference sequence). CDR3 sequence reads: CASSSREGCTEAFF. The CDR3 bases are TGTGCCAGCAGCTCCCGCGAGGGCTGCACTGAAGCTTTCTTT. The variable domain in full, completed from reference TRBV7-9 and TRBJ1-1, reads DTGVSQNPRHKITKRGQNVTFRCDPISEHNRLYWYRQTLGQGPEFLTYFQNEAQLEKSRLLSDRFSAERPKGSFSTLEIQRTEQGDSAMYLCASSSREGCTEAFFGQGTRLTVV.

This clone was observed once. The chain carries TRBV28 and TRBJ2-5; TRBD2 aligns across 11 bases. Unmatched junction bases numbered 14, after V lost 6 bases and J lost 8 bases. Germline CDR1 is MDHEN and CDR2 is SYDVKM. The CDR3 is made up of 16 amino acids. The CDR3 reads CASRRTSGLPGGTQYF. In nucleotides, the CDR3 is TGTGCCAGCAGGAGGACTAGCGGGTTACCGGGAGGAACCCAGTACTTC.

The CDR3 DNA reads as TGCGCCAGCAGCTTGGAAGGGACAGGGCAGGGCAATGAGCAGTTCTTC. Its protein is CASSLEGTGQGNEQFF. The rearrangement links TRBV5-1 to TRBJ2-1; 9 positions match TRBD1. The CDR3 runs to 16 residues. Germline loops: CDR1 SGHRS, CDR2 YFSETQ. V shed 0 bases and J 6 bases; nucleotides not matched to a gene: 7.

The rearrangement uses TRBV21-1 and TRBJ1-1; TRBD1 is the table's D call and was not checked against the DNA. TRBV21-1 is a listed pseudogene. The CDR3 covers 16 residues. In nucleotides, the CDR3 is TGTGCCAGCAGCAAAGCCGGACAGACGATCCACACTGAAGCTTTCTTT. Translating it yields CASSKAGQTIHTEAFF.

This chain uses TRBV3-1 (or the pseudogene TRBV3-2) with TRBJ1-1, with TRBD1 as a possible D gene (5 bases). The V gene's germline CDR1 is LGHDT and CDR2 YNNKEL (reference sequence). CDR3 length: 16 residues. V lost 4 bases to trimming and J lost 4 bases, with 19 bases between them. CDR3 in DNA: TGTGCCAGCAGCCCGGAACCCAGGGCAAGGGGCACTGAAGCTTTCTTT. Encoded protein: CASSPEPRARGTEAFF.

J is TRBJ2-5 and V is TRBV6-5; 13 bases agree with TRBD2. CDR1 and CDR2 from the germline V gene are MNHEY and SVGAGI. This CDR3 region has 15 residues. The trim removed 6 bases at V and 5 bases at J, leaving 6 bases unmatched. DNA for the CDR3: TGTGCCAGCAGCCACGGACTAGCGGGGGAGGAGACCCAGTACTTC. This codes for CASSHGLAGEETQYF.

This chain connects TRBV10-3 to TRBJ2-1; 9 bases match TRBD1. CDR1 ENHRY and CDR2 SYGVKD come from the germline V gene. Trimming took 6 bases from V and 6 from J; bases not matched to a gene: 6. The CDR3 extends over 14 amino acids. This chain's CDR3 is CAIRGQGEFNEQFF. CDR3 nucleotide sequence: TGTGCCATCAGGGGACAGGGTGAGTTCAATGAGCAGTTCTTC.

This clone was observed many times. The V call is TRBV19, the J call TRBJ1-5, with TRBD1 as a possible D gene (5 bases). CDR1 and CDR2 (germline): LNHDA, SQIVND (reference sequence). The CDR3 has 14 residues. Deletions cut 1 base from V and 5 bases from J, with 9 bases between. The CDR3 region is CASSIVPGHQPQHF. CDR3 DNA sequence: TGTGCCAGTAGTATAGTCCCAGGGCATCAGCCCCAGCATTTT. Looking up the rest from reference TRBV19 and TRBJ1-5 gives the full variable domain: DGGITQSPKYLFRKEGQNVTLSCEQNLNHDAMYWYRQDPGQGLRLIYYSQIVNDFQKGDIAEGYSVSREKKESFPLTVTSAQKNPTAFYLCASSIVPGHQPQHFGDGTRLSIL.

The rearrangement joins TRBV9 to TRBJ2-1; 9 positions match TRBD2. This CDR3 is built from 15 residues. V gave up 0 bases and J gave up 6 bases; unmatched junction bases: 4. Germline assignment: CDR1 SGDLS and CDR2 YYNGEE. CDR3 nucleotides: TGTGCCAGCAGCGTAGTGGCGGGGGGGTTCAATGAGCAGTTCTTC. Protein sequence: CASSVVAGGFNEQFF.

The rearrangement links TRBV25-1 to TRBJ1-1; TRBD1 might be the D (6 bases). Germline-derived CDR1 and CDR2 are MGHDK and SYGVNS. The CDR3 has 13 amino acids. Deletions cut 5 bases from V and 3 bases from J, with 10 bases between. The DNA of the CDR3 is TGTGCCAGCAGTTACAGGGTAGACACTGAAGCTTTCTTT. This gives the protein CASSYRVDTEAFF.

The chain has TRBV5-1 and TRBJ1-1; D call uncertain. Trimming shortened V by 6 bases and J by 3 bases, and 18 bases separated the two germline ends. The CDR3 loop spans 15 amino acids. Looked up from germline, CDR1 is SGHRS and CDR2 is YFSETQ. For the CDR3, the DNA is TGCGCCAGCACTCTGGGGTTAGGAGGGTACACTGAAGCTTTCTTT. Protein sequence: CASTLGLGGYTEAFF.

This clone was detected once. V gene TRBV9 combines with J gene TRBJ2-5; the match to TRBD1 covers 8 bases. CDR1 and CDR2 (germline): SGDLS, YYNGEE. V lost 2 bases and J lost 2; bases outside the gene matches: 2. The CDR3 covers 14 residues. CDR3 DNA: TGTGCCAGCAGCGTGACAGGGGTACAAGAGACCCAGTACTTC. It specifies CASSVTGVQETQYF.

The chain combines TRBV5-1 with TRBJ2-3; 11 bases line up with TRBD2. Per the germline V gene, CDR1 is SGHRS and CDR2 is YFSETQ. J lost 0 bases, V lost 5 bases, and 5 bases had no gene match. This CDR3 region has 16 residues. The CDR3 DNA is TGCGCCAGCAGACTAGCGGGGGTTTCTAGCACAGATACGCAGTATTTT. Translating it yields CASRLAGVSSTDTQYF.

The rearrangement joins TRBV29-1 to TRBJ2-1; D might be TRBD2 (6 bases). V was clipped by 1 base and J by 0 bases, with 10 bases between them. CDR3 length: 15 amino acids. Germline values: CDR1 SQVTM, CDR2 ANQGSEA. CDR3 sequence (DNA): TGCAGCGTTGAAGCGGGACTGACCTCCTACAATGAGCAGTTCTTC. It yields the protein CSVEAGLTSYNEQFF.

This chain links TRBV6-1 with TRBJ2-1; TRBD1 agrees at 8 bases. This CDR3 comprises 15 residues. The germline V gene has CDR1 MNHNS and CDR2 SASEGT. V trimming: 3 bases; J trimming: 10 bases; junction bases outside the gene matches: 11. In DNA, the CDR3 is TGTGCCAGCAGTGACAACAGGGGGACAGGCCAGGAGCAGTTCTTC. The encoded protein is CASSDNRGTGQEQFF.

The gene calls are TRBV10-3 and TRBJ2-6; TRBD1 matches 7 bases. Per the germline V gene, CDR1 is ENHRY and CDR2 is SYGVKD. This CDR3 comprises 17 residues. Unmatched junction bases numbered 14, after V lost 10 bases and J lost 2 bases. Here the CDR3 DNA reads TGTGCCACCAACCTAGGCAGGGGGTTTGCTGGGGCCAACGTCCTGACTTTC. This codes for CATNLGRGFAGANVLTF.

The gene calls are TRBV4-2 and TRBJ2-1, with D perhaps TRBD2 (5 bases). Per the germline V gene, CDR1 is LGHNA and CDR2 is YNFKEQ. This CDR3 is built from 15 residues. Between the trimmed V and J ends, which lost 4 bases and 0 bases, there was a span of 10 bases. CDR3 loop: CASSPQRSSYNEQFF. Written as DNA, the CDR3 is TGTGCCAGCAGCCCCCAGCGGAGCTCCTACAATGAGCAGTTCTTC.

The V gene is TRBV12-5, the J gene TRBJ1-1; D not resolved. There are 15 residues in the CDR3. Germline CDR1 reads LGHNT; CDR2 reads FRNRAP. Trimming took off 0 bases at V and 1 base at J, with 9 bases between the two ends. Here the CDR3 reads CASGLVVTTNTEAFF. The DNA of the CDR3 is TGTGCTAGTGGTTTGGTCGTGACTACGAACACTGAAGCTTTCTTT.

This clone was seen once. The genes are TRBV7-9 and TRBJ1-2, with 9 bases that match TRBD1. The CDR3 spans 16 residues. CDR1 SEHNR and CDR2 FQNEAQ come from the germline V gene (reference sequence). The ends lost 5 bases at V and 2 bases at J; junction bases unmatched: 9. DNA for the CDR3: TGTGCCAGCAGCATACAGGGGGCGATCCTGAACTATGGCTACACCTTC. It translates to CASSIQGAILNYGYTF.